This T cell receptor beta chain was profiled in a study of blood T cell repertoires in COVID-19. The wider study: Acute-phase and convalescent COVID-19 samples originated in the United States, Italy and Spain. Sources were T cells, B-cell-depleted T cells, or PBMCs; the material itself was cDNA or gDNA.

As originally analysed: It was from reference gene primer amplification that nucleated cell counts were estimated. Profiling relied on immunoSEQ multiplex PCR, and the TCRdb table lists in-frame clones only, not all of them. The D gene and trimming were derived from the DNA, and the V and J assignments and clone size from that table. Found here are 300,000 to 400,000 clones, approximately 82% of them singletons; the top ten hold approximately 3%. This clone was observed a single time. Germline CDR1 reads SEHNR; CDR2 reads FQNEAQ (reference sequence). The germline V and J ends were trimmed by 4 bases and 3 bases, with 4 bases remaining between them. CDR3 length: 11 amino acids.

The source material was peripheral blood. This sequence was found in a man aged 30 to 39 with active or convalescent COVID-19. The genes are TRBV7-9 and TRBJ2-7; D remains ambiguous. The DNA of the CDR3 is TGTGCCAGCAGCTCTTACTACGAGCAGTACTTC. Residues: CASSSYYEQYF.